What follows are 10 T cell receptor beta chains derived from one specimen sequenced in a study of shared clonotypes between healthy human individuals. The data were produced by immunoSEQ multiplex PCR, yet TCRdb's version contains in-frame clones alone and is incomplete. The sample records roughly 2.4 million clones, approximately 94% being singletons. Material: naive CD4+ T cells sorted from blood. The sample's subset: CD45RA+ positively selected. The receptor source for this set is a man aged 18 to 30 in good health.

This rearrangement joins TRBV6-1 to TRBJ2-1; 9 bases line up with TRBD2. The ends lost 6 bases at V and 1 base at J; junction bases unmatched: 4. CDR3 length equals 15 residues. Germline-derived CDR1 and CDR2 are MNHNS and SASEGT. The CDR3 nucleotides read TGTGCCAGCAGGGGTAGCGGGGGATCCTACAATGAGCAGTTCTTC. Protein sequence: CASRGSGGSYNEQFF.

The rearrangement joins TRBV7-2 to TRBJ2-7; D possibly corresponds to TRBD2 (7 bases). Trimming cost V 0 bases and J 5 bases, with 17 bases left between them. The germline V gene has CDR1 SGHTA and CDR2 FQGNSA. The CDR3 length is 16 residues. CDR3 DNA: TGTGCCAGCAGCTTAGCGAGTGGGACGGGGGGCCACGAGCAGTACTTC. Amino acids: CASSLASGTGGHEQYF.

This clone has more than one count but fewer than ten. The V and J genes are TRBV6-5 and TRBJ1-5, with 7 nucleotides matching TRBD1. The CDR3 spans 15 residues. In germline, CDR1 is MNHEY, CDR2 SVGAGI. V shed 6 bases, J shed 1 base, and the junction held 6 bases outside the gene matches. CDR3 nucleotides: TGTGCCAGCAGGCAGACAGGGTTGAGCAATCAGCCCCAGCATTTT. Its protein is CASRQTGLSNQPQHF.

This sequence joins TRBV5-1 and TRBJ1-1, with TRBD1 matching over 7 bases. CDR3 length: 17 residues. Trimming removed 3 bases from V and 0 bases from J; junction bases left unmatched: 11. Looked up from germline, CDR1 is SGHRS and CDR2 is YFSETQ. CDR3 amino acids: CASSSETGQGVNTEAFF. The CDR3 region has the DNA TGCGCCAGCAGCTCAGAGACAGGGCAGGGAGTGAACACTGAAGCTTTCTTT.

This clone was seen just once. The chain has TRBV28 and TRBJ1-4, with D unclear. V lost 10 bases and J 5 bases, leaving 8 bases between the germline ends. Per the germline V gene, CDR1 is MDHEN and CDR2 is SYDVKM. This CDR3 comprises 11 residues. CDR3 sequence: CATRSNEKLFF. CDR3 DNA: TGTGCCACAAGATCGAATGAAAAACTGTTTTTT.

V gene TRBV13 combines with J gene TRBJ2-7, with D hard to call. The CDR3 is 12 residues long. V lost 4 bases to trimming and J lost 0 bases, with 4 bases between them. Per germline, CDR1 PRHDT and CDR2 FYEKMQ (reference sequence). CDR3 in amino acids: CASSSSSYEQYF. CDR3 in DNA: TGTGCCAGCAGCTCGAGCTCCTACGAGCAGTACTTC.

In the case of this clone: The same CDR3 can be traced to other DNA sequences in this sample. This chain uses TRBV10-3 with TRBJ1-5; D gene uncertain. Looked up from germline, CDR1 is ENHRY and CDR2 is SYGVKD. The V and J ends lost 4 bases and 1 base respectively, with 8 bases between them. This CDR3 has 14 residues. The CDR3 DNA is TGTGCCATCAGTGTCTCGGGGAGCAATCAGCCCCAGCATTTT. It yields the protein CAISVSGSNQPQHF.

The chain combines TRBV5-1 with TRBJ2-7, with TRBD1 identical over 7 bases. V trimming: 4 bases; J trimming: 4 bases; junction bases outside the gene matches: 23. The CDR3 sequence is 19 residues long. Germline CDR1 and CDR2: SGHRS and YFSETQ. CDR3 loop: CASSTGQVASPQNPYEQYF. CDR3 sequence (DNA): TGCGCCAGCAGCACTGGACAGGTCGCATCTCCTCAAAACCCTTACGAGCAGTACTTC.

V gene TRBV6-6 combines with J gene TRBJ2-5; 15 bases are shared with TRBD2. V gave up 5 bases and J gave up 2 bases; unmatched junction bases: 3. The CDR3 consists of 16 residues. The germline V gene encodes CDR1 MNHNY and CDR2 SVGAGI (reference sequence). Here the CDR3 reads CASSKGLAGGQETQYF. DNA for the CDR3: TGTGCCAGCAGTAAAGGACTAGCGGGGGGGCAAGAGACCCAGTACTTC.

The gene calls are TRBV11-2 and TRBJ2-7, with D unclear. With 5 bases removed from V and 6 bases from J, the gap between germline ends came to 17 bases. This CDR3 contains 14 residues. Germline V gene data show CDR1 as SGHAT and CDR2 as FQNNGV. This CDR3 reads CASSPVVGSVEQYF. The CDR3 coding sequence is TGTGCCAGCAGCCCGGTGGTCGGGTCAGTCGAGCAGTACTTC.